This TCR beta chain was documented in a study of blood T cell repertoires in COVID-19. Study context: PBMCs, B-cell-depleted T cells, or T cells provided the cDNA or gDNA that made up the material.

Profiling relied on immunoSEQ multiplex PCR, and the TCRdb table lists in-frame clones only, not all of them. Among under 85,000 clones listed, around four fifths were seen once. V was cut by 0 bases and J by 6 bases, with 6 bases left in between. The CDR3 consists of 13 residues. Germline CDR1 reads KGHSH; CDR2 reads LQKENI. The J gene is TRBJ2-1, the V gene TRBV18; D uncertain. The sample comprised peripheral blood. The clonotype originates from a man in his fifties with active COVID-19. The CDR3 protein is CASSPPQSNEQFF. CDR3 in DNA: TGTGCCAGCTCACCACCGCAGTCCAATGAGCAGTTCTTC. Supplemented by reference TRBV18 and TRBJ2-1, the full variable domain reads NAGVMQNPRHLVRRRGQEARLRCSPMKGHSHVYWYRQLPEEGLKFMVYLQKENIIDESGMPKERFSAEFPKEGPSILRIQQVVRGDSAAYFCASSPPQSNEQFFGPGTRLTVL.